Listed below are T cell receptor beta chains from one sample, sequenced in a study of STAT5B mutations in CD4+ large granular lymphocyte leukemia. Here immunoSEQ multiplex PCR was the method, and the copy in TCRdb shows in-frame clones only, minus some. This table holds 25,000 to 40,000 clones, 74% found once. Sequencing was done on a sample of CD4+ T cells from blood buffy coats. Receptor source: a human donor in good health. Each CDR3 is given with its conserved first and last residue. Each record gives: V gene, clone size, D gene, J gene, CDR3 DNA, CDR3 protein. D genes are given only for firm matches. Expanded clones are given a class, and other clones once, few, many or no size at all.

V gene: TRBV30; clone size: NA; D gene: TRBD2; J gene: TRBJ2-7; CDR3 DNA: TGTGCCTGGAGCAAAGCGGGGCGAGCCGGGTACGAGCAGTACTTC; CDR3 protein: CAWSKAGRAGYEQYF
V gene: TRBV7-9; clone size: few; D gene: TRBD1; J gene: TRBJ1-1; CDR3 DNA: TGTGCCAGCAGCTTATCCGGGACAGGGTCCACTGAAGCTTTCTTT; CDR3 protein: CASSLSGTGSTEAFF
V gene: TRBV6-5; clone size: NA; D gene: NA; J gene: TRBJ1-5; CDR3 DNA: TGTGCCAGCAGCAAGGGCAGAAATCAGCCCCAGCATTTT; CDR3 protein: CASSKGRNQPQHF
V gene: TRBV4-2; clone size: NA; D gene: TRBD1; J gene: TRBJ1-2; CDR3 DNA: TGTGCCAGCAGCCAAGCAGGGGGCTATGGCTACACCTTC; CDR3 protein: CASSQAGGYGYTF
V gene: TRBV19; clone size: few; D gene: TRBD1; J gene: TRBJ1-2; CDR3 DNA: TGTGCCAGTAGTATACAGGGGGAGGAGGGCTACACCTTC; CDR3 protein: CASSIQGEEGYTF
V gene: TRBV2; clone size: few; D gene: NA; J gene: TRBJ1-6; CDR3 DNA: TGTGCCAGCAGTGGGGACGGCGATAATTCACCCCTCCACTTT; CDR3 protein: CASSGDGDNSPLHF
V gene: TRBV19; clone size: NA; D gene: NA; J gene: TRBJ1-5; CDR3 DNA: TGTGCCAGTAGTATCTTAGGCACCTATGAGCCCCAGCATTTT; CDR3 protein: CASSILGTYEPQHF
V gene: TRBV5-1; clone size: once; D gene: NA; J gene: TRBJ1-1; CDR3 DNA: TGCGCCAGCAGCTTGGGACCTTCAGACACTGAAGCTTTCTTT; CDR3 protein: CASSLGPSDTEAFF
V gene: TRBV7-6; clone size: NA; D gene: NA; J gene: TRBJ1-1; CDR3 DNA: TGTGCCAGCAGCTTACAGGGTTTTATGAACACTGAAGCTTTCTTT; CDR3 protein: CASSLQGFMNTEAFF
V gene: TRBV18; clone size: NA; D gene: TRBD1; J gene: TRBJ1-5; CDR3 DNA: TGTGCCAGCTCCCTAACCGGACAGGGTCAGCCCCAGCATTTT; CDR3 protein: CASSLTGQGQPQHF
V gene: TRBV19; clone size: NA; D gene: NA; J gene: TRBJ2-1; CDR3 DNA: TGTGCCAGTAGTAGAGGGCAGAGGTCCAATGAGCAGTTCTTC; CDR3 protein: CASSRGQRSNEQFF
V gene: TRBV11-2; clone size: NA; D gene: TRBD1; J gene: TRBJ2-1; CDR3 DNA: TGTGCCAGCAGCTTAGTTCAGGGGGCAGCATACAATGAGCAGTTCTTC; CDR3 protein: CASSLVQGAAYNEQFF
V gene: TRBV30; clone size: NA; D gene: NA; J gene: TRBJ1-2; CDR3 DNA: TGTGCCTCACAACGGGGAGACTATGGCTACACCTTC; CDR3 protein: CASQRGDYGYTF
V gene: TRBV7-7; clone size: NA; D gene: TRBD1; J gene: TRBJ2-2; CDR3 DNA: TGTGCCAGCAGCTCAGGGACAGGGAACACCGGGGAGCTGTTTTTT; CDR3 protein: CASSSGTGNTGELFF
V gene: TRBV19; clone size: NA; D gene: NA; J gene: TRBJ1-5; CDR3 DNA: TGTGCCAGTCGGGACACCGGAGGGGCAAATCAGCCCCAGCATTTT; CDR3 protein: CASRDTGGANQPQHF
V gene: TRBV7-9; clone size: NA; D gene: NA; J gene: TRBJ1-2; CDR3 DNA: TGTGCCAGCAGCTCCCGAGCCGAAGGCTACACCTTC; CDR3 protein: CASSSRAEGYTF
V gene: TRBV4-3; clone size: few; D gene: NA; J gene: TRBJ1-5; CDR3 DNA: TGCGCCAGCAGCCAAGATATGAGGGTTCAGCCCCAGCATTTT; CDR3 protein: CASSQDMRVQPQHF
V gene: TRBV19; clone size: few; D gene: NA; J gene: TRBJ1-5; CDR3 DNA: TGTGCCAGTAGTCCCGGGACAAATGCGGGGGATCAGCCCCAGCATTTT; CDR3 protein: CASSPGTNAGDQPQHF
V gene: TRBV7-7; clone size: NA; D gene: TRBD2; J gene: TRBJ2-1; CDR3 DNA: TGTGCCAGCAGCTTAGTCAGCGGGATAACCTCCTACAATGAGCAGTTCTTC; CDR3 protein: CASSLVSGITSYNEQFF
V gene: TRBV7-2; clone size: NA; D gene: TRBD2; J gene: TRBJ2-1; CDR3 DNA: TGTGCCAGCAGTTTAGCGGGAGGGATCTACAATGAGCAGTTCTTC; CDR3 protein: CASSLAGGIYNEQFF
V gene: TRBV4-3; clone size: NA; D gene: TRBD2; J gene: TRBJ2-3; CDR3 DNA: TGCGCCAGCAGCCAAGATGCTGCGGGAGACCACACAGATACGCAGTATTTT; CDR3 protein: CASSQDAAGDHTDTQYF
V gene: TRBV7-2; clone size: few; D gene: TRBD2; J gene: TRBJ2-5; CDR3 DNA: TGTGCCAGCAGCCCGCAGGGAAGCGGGGCCCGAGTCCAGTACTTC; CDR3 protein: CASSPQGSGARVQYF
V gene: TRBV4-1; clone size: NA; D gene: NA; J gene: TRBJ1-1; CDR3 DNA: TGCGCCAGCAGCCAAGGGAACTGGGGGGTCACTGAAGCTTTCTTT; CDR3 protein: CASSQGNWGVTEAFF
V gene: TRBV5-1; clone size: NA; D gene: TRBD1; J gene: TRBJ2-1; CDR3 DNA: TGCGCCAGCAGCTTGCAACAGGGGTCTAACCACAATGAGCAGTTCTTC; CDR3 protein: CASSLQQGSNHNEQFF
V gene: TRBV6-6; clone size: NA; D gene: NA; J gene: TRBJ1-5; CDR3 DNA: TGTGCCAGCAAAGCAGGGGATCAGCCCCAGCATTTT; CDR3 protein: CASKAGDQPQHF